This TCR beta chain appears in the sequencing data of a study of Graves' ophthalmopathy and Graves' hyperthyroidism. Background on the study: Where ophthalmopathy was absent within 18 months of follow-up, hyperthyroidism was stable. Study-level findings and limits: Blood also carried most expanded thyroid clonotypes exceeding 0.001 frequency. Both a roughly 70% sensitivity and an approximately 76% specificity characterized the model's predictions of ophthalmopathy progression.

As the template, RNA transcripts were used to amplify TCR beta CDR3 regions. First-round RT-PCR employed HTBI primers, with a second-round multiplex PCR after it. Each CDR3 protein is one row after TCRdb ran MiXCR on the multiplex PCR reads. The sample has about 1.2 million distinct CDR3 sequences, less than 45% seen once. Germline loops: CDR1 LNHDA, CDR2 SQIVND (reference sequence). This CDR3 region has 15 residues. V was pared by 3 bases and J by 0 bases, with 12 bases between. This clonotype came up a few times. Its target is unknown. This TCR was sampled from an adult man with Graves' hyperthyroidism. The chain is built from TRBV19 and TRBJ2-7; D possibly corresponds to TRBD2 (5 bases). What was sequenced was peripheral blood or thyroid tissue (not recorded which). As DNA, the CDR3 is TGTGCCAGTAGTATTTCGGGGTTGAGCTCCTACGAGCAGTACTTC. Protein product: CASSISGLSSYEQYF.